This entry is about one T cell receptor beta chain. Its target is unknown. The time point is: sample taken at primary tumor resection. Whole RNA was taken from tumor, nontumor lung or frozen PBMC; it was then sequenced unsorted. The donors comprised about 65 untreated early-stage non-small cell lung cancer patients. The data derive from a study of spatial heterogeneity in lung cancer. Study-wide points: Tumor TCRs that were ubiquitous and expanded showed up in blood more at resection than follow-up.

The V end was cut by 6 bases, the J end by 6 bases, with 9 bases between. This CDR3 has 10 residues. The germline V gene encodes CDR1 DFQATT and CDR2 SNEGSKA (reference sequence). The presence of a unique molecular identifier marked each TCR cDNA molecule. TCRdb reprocessed the 5' RACE reads via MiXCR and lists one record per CDR3 protein. The sample has about 92,000 distinct CDR3 sequences; around 12% are singletons. The chain has TRBV20-1 and TRBJ2-7; D ambiguous. This specimen was PBMCs, taken at surgery. The clonotype comes from a male donor with early-stage non-small cell lung cancer. CDR3 sequence reads: CSAWEGEQYF. CDR3 DNA sequence: TGCAGTGCCTGGGAAGGCGAGCAGTACTTC.